This T cell receptor beta chain was sequenced for a study of blood T cell repertoires in COVID-19. Across the study: Researchers got acute and convalescent COVID-19 samples from the United States, Italy and Spain.

As processed by the authors: Estimation of nucleated cell counts was performed using reference gene primer amplification. Method: immunoSEQ multiplex PCR; TCRdb's copy keeps in-frame clones and lacks some. V, J and clone size are those of that table, while D and trimming were read from the DNA. This sample has about 300,000 clones, with approximately 89% found just once. Deletions cut 5 bases from V and 1 base from J, with 9 bases between. This CDR3 spans 14 amino acids. Germline CDR1 reads SGHKS; CDR2 reads YYEKEE (reference sequence). The chain carries TRBV5-5 and TRBJ2-2; D uncertain. The sequencing input was peripheral blood. The TCR originated in a woman younger than 45 with COVID-19, enrolled during active disease. The CDR3 sequence is CASRVAVNTGELFF. CDR3 DNA sequence: TGTGCCAGCAGAGTGGCCGTGAACACCGGGGAGCTGTTTTTT.